This T cell receptor beta chain emerged from a study of cytomegalovirus exposure and HLA in healthy donors. Whole-study context: From HLA-typed donors, an early data release held about 85 million unique TCRs. Falling in the Caucasian-associated ancestry cluster were 80% to 90% of about 400 genotyped donors.

Overall study findings and caveats: The study put some 150 TCR beta chains on its list as cytomegalovirus-associated.

On this clone: Its antigen remains unknown.

This PCR relied on a set of 60 Vbeta primers and 13 Jbeta primers. TCRdb's copy holds only in-frame clones and misses some; the assay was immunoSEQ multiplex PCR. Found here are under 200,000 clones, approximately 77% of them singletons; the top ten hold 3.4%. The sequence was collected from a man in his forties in good health and CMV-seropositive. Sequenced material: PBMCs.

The CDR3 is CASSLTGLAENTGELFF. The CDR3 DNA reads as TGTGCCAGCAGCCTAACCGGACTAGCAGAGAACACCGGGGAGCTGTTTTTT. The chain carries TRBV28 and TRBJ2-2; 8 bases line up with TRBD2. CDR1 is MDHEN, CDR2 SYDVKM, per germline. This CDR3 region has 17 residues. With V trimmed by 6 bases and J by 1 base, 10 bases remained unmatched.